This T cell receptor (beta chain) came from a study of blood T cell dynamics during melanoma immunotherapy. The time point was: pre-treatment baseline. At 12 weeks after first infusion, RECIST 1.1 defined response for most patients. Study-wide findings and caveats: Clones driving repertoire changes may be melanoma-specific or general immune activation.

To note about this clone: Its target is not known.

DNA loading was fixed at 350 ng for all bulk PBMC samples. Measured with immunoSEQ multiplex PCR; TCRdb has only the in-frame clones, and not every one. Of roughly 10,000 clones listed, more than 85% are singletons. The CDR3 sequence is 17 residues long. V shed 6 bases and J shed 0 bases, with 15 bases lying between them. CDR1 is SGHDN and CDR2 is FVKESK in the germline V gene. This TCR came from a human donor with melanoma. V is TRBV14 and J is TRBJ2-6; D gene uncertain. This specimen was blood, taken from a patient treated with checkpoint blockade. The CDR3 DNA follows: TGTGCCAGCAGTCGAGACGTAGGCTTCTCTGGGGCCAACGTCCTGACTTTC. The encoded protein is CASSRDVGFSGANVLTF.